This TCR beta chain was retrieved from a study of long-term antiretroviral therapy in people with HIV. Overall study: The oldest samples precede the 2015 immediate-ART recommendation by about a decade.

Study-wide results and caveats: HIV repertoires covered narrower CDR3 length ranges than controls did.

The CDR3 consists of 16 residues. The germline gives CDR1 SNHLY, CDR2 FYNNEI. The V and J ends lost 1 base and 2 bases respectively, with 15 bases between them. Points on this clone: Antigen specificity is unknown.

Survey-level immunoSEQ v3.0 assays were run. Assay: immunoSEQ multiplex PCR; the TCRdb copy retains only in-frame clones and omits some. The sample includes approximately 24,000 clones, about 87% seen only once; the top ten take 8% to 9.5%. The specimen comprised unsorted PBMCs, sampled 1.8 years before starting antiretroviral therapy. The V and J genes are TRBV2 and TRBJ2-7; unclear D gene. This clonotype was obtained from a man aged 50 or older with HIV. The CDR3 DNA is TGTGCCAGCAGTGAAGTGGCGTTGGACGTAGCCTACGAGCAGTACTTC. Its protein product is CASSEVALDVAYEQYF.